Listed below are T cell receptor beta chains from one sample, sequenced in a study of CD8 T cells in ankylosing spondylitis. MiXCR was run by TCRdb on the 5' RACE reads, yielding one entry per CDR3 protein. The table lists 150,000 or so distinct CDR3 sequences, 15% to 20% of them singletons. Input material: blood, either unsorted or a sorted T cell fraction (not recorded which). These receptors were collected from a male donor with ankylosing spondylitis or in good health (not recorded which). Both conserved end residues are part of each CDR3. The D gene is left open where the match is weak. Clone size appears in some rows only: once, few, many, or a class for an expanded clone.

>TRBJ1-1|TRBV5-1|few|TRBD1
CASSTDRAYTEAFF
TGCGCCAGCAGCACCGACAGGGCATACACTGAAGCTTTCTTT
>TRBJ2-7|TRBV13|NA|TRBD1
CASSPRTGGYEQYF
TGTGCCAGCAGCCCCCGGACAGGGGGCTACGAGCAGTACTTC
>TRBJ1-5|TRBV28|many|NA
CASRVHRSNQPQHF
TGTGCCAGCAGGGTACATAGAAGCAATCAGCCCCAGCATTTT
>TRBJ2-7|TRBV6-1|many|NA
CASSTAMGVSYEQYF
TGTGCCAGCAGTACCGCCATGGGGGTTTCCTACGAGCAGTACTTC
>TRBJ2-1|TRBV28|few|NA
CASSSRDSYVQFF
TGTGCCAGCAGTTCTCGGGACTCCTACGTGCAGTTCTTC
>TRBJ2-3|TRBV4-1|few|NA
CASSQPRMGTPQYF
TGCGCCAGCAGCCAGCCTAGGATGGGGACTCCGCAGTATTTT
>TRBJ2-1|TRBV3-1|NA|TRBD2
CACTQGLASGSSYNEQFF
TGTGCCTGCACCCAGGGACTAGCGTCTGGAAGCTCCTACAATGAGCAGTTCTTC
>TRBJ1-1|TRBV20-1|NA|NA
CSVGPGGNTEAFF
TGCAGTGTCGGACCGGGGGGAAACACTGAAGCTTTCTTT
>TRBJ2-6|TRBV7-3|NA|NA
CASSPSQGSGANVLTF
TGTGCCAGCAGCCCAAGTCAGGGCTCTGGGGCCAACGTCCTGACTTTC
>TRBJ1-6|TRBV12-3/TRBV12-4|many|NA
CASSPEGGDSPLHF
TGTGCCAGCAGTCCGGAAGGTGGTGATTCACCCCTCCACTTT
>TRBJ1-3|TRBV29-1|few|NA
CSATTGSGNTIYF
TGCAGCGCCACGACAGGCTCTGGAAACACCATATATTTT
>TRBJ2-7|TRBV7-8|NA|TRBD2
CAGSPGAGAFEQYF
TGTGCCGGCAGCCCTGGGGCGGGAGCATTCGAGCAGTACTTC
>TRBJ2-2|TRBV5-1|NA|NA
CASGGTNTGELFF
TGCGCCAGCGGCGGGACAAACACCGGGGAGCTGTTTTTT
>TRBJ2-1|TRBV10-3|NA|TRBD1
CATWDRKSGEQFF
TGTGCCACCTGGGACAGGAAAAGTGGTGAGCAGTTCTTC
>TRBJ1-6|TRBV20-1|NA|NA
CSARDQEGVVPYNSPLHF
TGCAGTGCTAGAGATCAGGAGGGGGTAGTACCCTATAATTCACCCCTCCACTTT
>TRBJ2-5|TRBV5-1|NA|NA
CASSPEAIQETQYF
TGCGCCAGCAGCCCCGAGGCCATACAAGAGACCCAGTACTTC
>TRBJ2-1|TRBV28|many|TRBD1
CASSLWDRWFF
TGTGCCAGCAGTTTGTGGGACAGGTGGTTCTTC
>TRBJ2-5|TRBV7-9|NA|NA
CASSLVVTGTETQYF
TGTGCCAGCAGCTTAGTAGTCACAGGGACAGAGACCCAGTACTTC
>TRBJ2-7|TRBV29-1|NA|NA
CSVGTLSYEQYF
TGCAGCGTTGGGACACTATCCTACGAGCAGTACTTC
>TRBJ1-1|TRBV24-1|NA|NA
CATKGPNTEAFF
TGTGCCACCAAAGGCCCGAACACTGAAGCTTTCTTT
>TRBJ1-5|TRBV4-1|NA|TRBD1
CASSPMTGNQPQHF
TGCGCCAGCAGCCCAATGACAGGGAATCAGCCCCAGCATTTT
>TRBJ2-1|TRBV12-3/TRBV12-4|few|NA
CASSFLAVEQFF
TGTGCCAGCAGTTTTTTAGCGGTTGAGCAGTTCTTC
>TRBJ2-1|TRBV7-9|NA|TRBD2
CASSLASWGGVNEQFF
TGTGCCAGCAGCCTAGCTTCTTGGGGAGGGGTCAATGAGCAGTTCTTC